The text below deals with one TCR beta chain. Its specificity is not known. TCRdb called the reads again in MiXCR, with one record for every CDR3 protein. The sample consists of roughly 990,000 distinct CDR3 sequences, 30% to 40% of them appearing once. The data derive from a study of T cell repertoires in cytomegalovirus infection. The sample was cultured CD8+ T cells from PBMCs, taken from culture after CMV antigen stimulation. This receptor was taken from a human donor in good health (CMV status not recorded). Some clones in this sample may be carry-over from other donors' samples.

The CDR3 sequence is CASSPLRSRGDDYGYTF. The CDR3 region has the DNA TGTGCCAGCAGCCCTCTCAGGTCCAGGGGTGATGACTATGGCTACACCTTC. V and J are TRBV27 and TRBJ1-2; D is perhaps TRBD1 (6 bases). The length of the CDR3 is 17 residues. The germline V gene encodes CDR1 MNHEY and CDR2 SMNVEV (reference sequence). V lost 6 bases and J lost 3, with 23 bases in between.